The 27 T cell receptor beta chains below come from one sample, sequenced in a study of T cells in Graves' hyperthyroidism and ophthalmopathy. The CDR3 regions of TCR beta were amplified from RNA transcripts. Carried out on the TCR CDR3, a first-round RT-PCR used the HTBI primer set. TCRdb re-called the multiplex PCR reads with MiXCR, one entry per CDR3 protein. This sample has hundreds of thousands of distinct CDR3 sequences, with about a fifth found just once. Sequenced material: blood. The receptors here all came from a woman under 30 with Graves' hyperthyroidism.

This clonotype was seen many times. The chain's CDR3 is CASSQETLYEQYF. The CDR3 DNA reads as TGTGCCAGCAGCCAAGAAACTCTATACGAGCAGTACTTC. The chain combines TRBV3-1 with TRBJ2-7, with D uncertain. Trimming took 0 bases from V and 4 from J, leaving 7 bases between them. Germline CDR1 and CDR2: LGHDT and YNNKEL (reference sequence). This CDR3 comprises 13 residues.

There are a few counts of this clonotype. A clone one base away is much larger, so this may be a read error. This chain links TRBV6-2 or TRBV6-3 with TRBJ2-4, with D hard to call. The CDR3 loop spans 15 amino acids. Germline CDR1 and CDR2: MNHEY and SVGEGT. The V gene lost 6 bases and the J gene lost 0 bases, with 12 bases spanning the gap. The CDR3 loop reads CASRESKGAKNIQYF. The CDR3 DNA reads as TGTGCCAGCAGGGAATCCAAGGGAGCCAAAAACATTCAGTACTTC.

The table lists this clonotype with many counts. The chain couples TRBV20-1 to TRBJ2-5; 12 bases line up with TRBD2. J gave up 9 bases and V 6 bases, and 14 bases lay outside the gene matches. Germline V CDR1 and CDR2: DFQATT, SNEGSKA (reference sequence). The CDR3 spans 15 residues. CDR3 in DNA: TGCAGTGCCACTAGCGGGGGGCCTCACGGGGGGTCCCAGTACTTC. Protein sequence: CSATSGGPHGGSQYF.

This clonotype was seen repeatedly, ten times or more. This sequence joins TRBV7-8 and TRBJ1-1; D perhaps matches TRBD1 (6 bases). Germline V gene data show CDR1 as SGHVS and CDR2 as FQNEAQ. There are 17 residues in the CDR3. Trimming pared 2 bases from V and 7 bases from J, leaving 23 bases between. The CDR3, as DNA: TGTGCCAGCAGCTTAATGTCGCGCCGACAGGCGGATAATGAAGCTTTCTTT. It is translated as CASSLMSRRQADNEAFF.

This clonotype was seen repeatedly, ten times or more. The gene calls are TRBV20-1 and TRBJ2-7; TRBD2 matches at 8 bases. Germline V gene sequence: CDR1 DFQATT, CDR2 SNEGSKA (reference sequence). The CDR3 contains 15 residues. V shed 3 bases, J shed 2 bases, and the junction held 9 bases outside the gene matches. CDR3 nucleotide sequence: TGCAGTGCTAGTGCCCTAGCGGGTATTACCTACGAGCAGTACTTC. Its protein is CSASALAGITYEQYF.

Concerning this clonotype: A much larger clone is a single base away; this may be a read error. V and J are TRBV6-5 and TRBJ1-5; maybe TRBD1 (5 bases). Germline V lookup: CDR1 MNHEY, CDR2 SVGAGI. CDR3 size: 14 residues. The CDR3 sequence: CSSSYSRGGAPQHF. CDR3 coding DNA: TGTTCCAGCAGTTACTCTAGAGGAGGGGCGCCCCAGCATTTT.

This clonotype was picked up a small number of times. The chain is built from TRBV29-1 and TRBJ2-7; D may be TRBD1 (6 bases). V was trimmed by 2 bases and J by 4 bases, leaving 12 bases between them. The CDR3 is 13 amino acids. CDR1 is SQVTM, CDR2 ANQGSEA, per germline. CDR3 nucleotides: TGCAGCGTTGAATTGGGGGCAGGTTACGAGCAGTACTTC. It yields the protein CSVELGAGYEQYF.

The chain employs TRBV12-3 or TRBV12-4 and TRBJ1-1; no firm D call. V was clipped by 3 bases and J by 7 bases, with 9 bases between them. This CDR3 region has 12 residues. The CDR3, as DNA: TGTGCCAGCAGTTTTATAGCTGGTGAAGCTTTCTTT. It specifies CASSFIAGEAFF.

This clonotype was detected ten times or more. The chain uses TRBV6-4 and TRBJ2-3, with 7 positions matching TRBD2. Germline CDR1 and CDR2: MRHNA and SNTAGT. CDR3 length: 15 residues. V shed 0 bases and J 0 bases; nucleotides not matched to a gene: 0. The CDR3 DNA reads TGTGCCAGCAGTGACTCAGCGGGGAGCACAGATACGCAGTATTTT. Amino acids: CASSDSAGSTDTQYF.

This clonotype turned up a few times. The J gene is TRBJ1-5, the V gene TRBV27, with D hard to call. Germline loops: CDR1 MNHEY, CDR2 SMNVEV (reference sequence). V was pared by 4 bases and J by 1 base, with 8 bases between. The CDR3 is 14 residues long. The CDR3: CASSSAESNQPQHF. Here the CDR3 DNA reads TGTGCCAGCAGTTCTGCGGAAAGCAATCAGCCCCAGCATTTT.

This clonotype showed up many times. V gene TRBV24-1 combines with J gene TRBJ2-5, with D hard to call. Per germline, CDR1 KGHDR and CDR2 SFDVKD. This CDR3 comprises 13 residues. Trimming cost V 4 bases and J 5 bases, with 10 bases left between them. CDR3 loop: CATSEPGSETQYF. CDR3 sequence (DNA): TGTGCCACCAGTGAGCCGGGCTCGGAGACCCAGTACTTC.

This clonotype has at least ten counts. V gene TRBV6-1 combines with J gene TRBJ1-1; D remains ambiguous. The V end lost 0 bases, the J end lost 6 bases, and 20 bases lay between the germline ends. This CDR3 comprises 17 residues. Germline V lookup: CDR1 MNHNS, CDR2 SASEGT. DNA for the CDR3: TGTGCCAGCAGTGAAGCGCTCGGCATTACCACTAGGGCTGAAGCTTTCTTT. It is translated as CASSEALGITTRAEAFF.

The chain uses TRBV5-1 and TRBJ2-7; 12 bases map to TRBD1. Germline CDR1 and CDR2: SGHRS and YFSETQ. The CDR3 has 16 residues. The V and J ends lost 2 bases and 6 bases, in that order; junction bases with no gene match: 9. The CDR3 region has the DNA TGCGCCAGCAGCTTATTAATGGGACAGGGGGCCGCCGAGCAGTACTTC. Translating it yields CASSLLMGQGAAEQYF.

This clonotype was observed many times. The chain combines TRBV13 with TRBJ2-7; the match to TRBD2 covers 9 bases. This CDR3 region has 14 residues. V gave up 2 bases and J gave up 1 base; unmatched junction bases: 0. CDR1 is PRHDT and CDR2 is FYEKMQ in the germline V gene (reference sequence). As DNA, the CDR3 is TGTGCCAGCAGCTTACTAGCGGGGTCCTACGAGCAGTACTTC. It codes for CASSLLAGSYEQYF. The full variable domain, rest sourced from reference TRBV13 and TRBJ2-7, is AAGVIQSPRHLIKEKRETATLKCYPIPRHDTVYWYQQGPGQDPQFLISFYEKMQSDKGSIPDRFSAQQFSDYHSELNMSSLELGDSALYFCASSLLAGSYEQYFGPGTRLTVT.

This clonotype was seen many times. The rearrangement uses TRBV20-1 and TRBJ1-1; D is possibly TRBD1 (5 bases). Germline V gene lookup returns CDR1 DFQATT and CDR2 SNEGSKA (reference sequence). V gave up 6 bases and J gave up 0 bases, with 11 bases separating them. The CDR3 is 13 amino acids. The CDR3 spells CSAPTVLNTEAFF. DNA for the CDR3: TGCAGTGCACCGACAGTACTGAACACTGAAGCTTTCTTT.

V is TRBV6-1 and J is TRBJ2-5; D possibly corresponds to TRBD2 (6 bases). V was shortened by 6 bases and J by 5 bases, with 13 bases between the two germline ends. CDR1 is MNHNS, CDR2 SASEGT, per germline. This CDR3 contains 13 residues. The CDR3 is CASSPAGWETQYF. In nucleotides, the CDR3 is TGTGCCAGCAGCCCCGCGGGGTGGGAGACCCAGTACTTC.

The chain is built from TRBV5-1 and TRBJ1-5; D is unclear. The CDR3 runs 14 residues. With 0 bases removed from V and 3 bases from J, the gap between germline ends came to 7 bases. CDR1 and CDR2 (germline): SGHRS, YFSETQ. The CDR3 loop reads CASSLGSNNQPQHF. The CDR3 DNA is TGCGCCAGCAGCTTGGGAAGTAACAATCAGCCCCAGCATTTT.

This clonotype came up many times. This chain uses TRBV3-1 with TRBJ1-1; D gene unclear. The germline CDR1 and CDR2 sequences are LGHDT and YNNKEL (reference sequence). With 2 bases removed from V and 6 bases from J, the gap between germline ends came to 10 bases. There are 13 residues in the CDR3. The CDR3 DNA reads as TGTGCCAGCAGCCAAATGCAGGCCGCTGAAGCTTTCTTT. It yields the protein CASSQMQAAEAFF.

This clonotype occurred many times. The chain couples TRBV5-5 to TRBJ2-5; D gene unclear. Trimming took off 3 bases at V and 5 bases at J, with 20 bases between the two ends. This CDR3 comprises 16 residues. Germline CDR1 SGHKS, CDR2 YYEKEE (reference sequence). CDR3 region: CASSSQMGIIMETQYF. The CDR3 nucleotides are TGTGCCAGCAGCTCCCAGATGGGCATTATAATGGAGACCCAGTACTTC.

CDR3 region: CASRGSGGTQYF. DNA of the CDR3: TGTGCCAGCAGGGGTAGCGGGGGTACGCAGTATTTT. The genes are TRBV6-1 and TRBJ2-3; 9 bases align to TRBD2. The junction had 3 bases not matched to a gene; V was cut back by 6 bases and J by 8 bases. CDR3 length equals 12 residues. CDR1 and CDR2 from the germline V gene are MNHNS and SASEGT.

This clonotype appeared a few times. V and J are TRBV11-2 and TRBJ1-3; a weak D match, TRBD1 (5 bases). CDR3 size: 15 residues. Between the trimmed V and J ends, which lost 5 bases and 4 bases, there was a span of 15 bases. CDR1 SGHAT and CDR2 FQNNGV come from the germline V gene. The CDR3 nucleotides are TGTGCCAGCAGCCATTTGTTGACAGTCGGAAACACCATATATTTT. As protein: CASSHLLTVGNTIYF.

About this clonotype: A much larger clone is a single base away; this may be a read error. The chain recombines TRBV19 with TRBJ1-1; D unclear. There are 14 residues in the CDR3. The V gene's germline CDR1 is LNHDA and CDR2 SQIVND (reference sequence). The CDR3, as DNA: TGTGCCTCTCTCCGGTTAGCACGGAACACTGAAGCTTGCTTT. It specifies CASLRLARNTEACF.

This clonotype was seen at least ten times. The V call is TRBV20-1, the J call TRBJ1-2; D is unclear. The CDR3 extends over 13 amino acids. Trimming took 8 bases from V and 4 from J, leaving 17 bases between them. Germline values: CDR1 DFQATT, CDR2 SNEGSKA (reference sequence). Here the CDR3 reads CSTPHGLGYGYTF. CDR3 nucleotides: TGCAGTACACCCCACGGGTTAGGCTATGGCTACACCTTC.

This clonotype was seen repeatedly, ten times or more. The chain combines TRBV4-1 with TRBJ2-5, with a possible D match to TRBD2 (5 bases). This CDR3 has 14 amino acids. Trimming cost V 0 bases and J 3 bases, with 8 bases left between them. Germline-derived CDR1 and CDR2 are MGHRA and YSYEKL. The CDR3 region is CASSQERGKETQYF. Written as DNA, the CDR3 is TGCGCCAGCAGCCAAGAGAGAGGGAAAGAGACCCAGTACTTC.

This clonotype was observed a handful of times. The J gene is TRBJ1-1, the V gene TRBV5-1; D call uncertain. Germline loops: CDR1 SGHRS, CDR2 YFSETQ. V lost 4 bases and J lost 5, with 18 bases in between. The CDR3 loop spans 15 amino acids. CDR3 DNA sequence: TGCGCCAGCAGCCGCCTCCTGGAGGGTCCGACTGAAGCTTTCTTT. Protein sequence: CASSRLLEGPTEAFF. Complete variable domain (other parts from reference TRBV5-1 and TRBJ1-1): KAGVTQTPRYLIKTRGQQVTLSCSPISGHRSVSWYQQTPGQGLQFLFEYFSETQRNKGNFPGRFSGRQFSNSRSEMNVSTLELGDSALYLCASSRLLEGPTEAFFGQGTRLTVV.

The sample holds many counts of this clonotype. This chain uses TRBV2 with TRBJ2-7, with 8 bases aligning to TRBD1. V trimming: 7 bases; J trimming: 0 bases; junction bases outside the gene matches: 11. CDR3 length: 16 amino acids. Germline loops: CDR1 SNHLY, CDR2 FYNNEI. The CDR3 loop is CASTRAGGPSSYEQYF. The CDR3 region has the DNA TGTGCCAGCACGCGGGCAGGGGGCCCGAGCTCCTACGAGCAGTACTTC.

This clonotype was seen at least ten times. V usage is TRBV30 and J usage is TRBJ1-2, with D maybe TRBD1 (5 bases). The ends were cut back, 3 bases at V and 6 bases at J, with 32 bases in the middle. The germline CDR1 and CDR2 sequences are GTSNPN and SVGIG (reference sequence). This CDR3 comprises 19 residues. The DNA of the CDR3 is TGTGCCTGGAGGAAGAAGATATACCGGGACTCATACTCCTCGGATGGCTACACCTTC. It specifies CAWRKKIYRDSYSSDGYTF.